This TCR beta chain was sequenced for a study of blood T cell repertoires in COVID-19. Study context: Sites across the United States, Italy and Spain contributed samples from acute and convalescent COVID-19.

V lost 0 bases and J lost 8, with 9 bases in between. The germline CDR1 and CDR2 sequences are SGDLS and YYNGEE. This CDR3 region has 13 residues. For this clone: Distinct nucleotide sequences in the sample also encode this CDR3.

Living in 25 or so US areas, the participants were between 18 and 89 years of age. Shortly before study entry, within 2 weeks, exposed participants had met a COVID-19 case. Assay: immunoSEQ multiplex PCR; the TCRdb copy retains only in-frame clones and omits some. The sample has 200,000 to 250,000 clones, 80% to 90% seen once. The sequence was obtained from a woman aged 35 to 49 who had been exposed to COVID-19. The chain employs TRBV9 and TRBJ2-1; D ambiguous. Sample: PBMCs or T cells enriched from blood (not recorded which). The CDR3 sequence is CASSVDPGDEQFF. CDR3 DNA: TGTGCCAGCAGCGTAGACCCTGGAGATGAGCAGTTCTTC.